This record concerns one T cell receptor beta chain sequence. The sample is drawn from a study of OX40 agonist ivuxolimab in advanced cancers. Study overall: Under the entry rules, prior anti-PD-1, anti-PD-L1 or anti-CTLA-4 therapy was allowed, and approximately 36% had some. Three patients had partial responses: one hepatocellular carcinoma, two cutaneous melanoma.

Germline loops: CDR1 LGHNA, CDR2 YNFKEQ. The CDR3 is 16 residues long. V shed 5 bases and J shed 1 base, with 12 bases lying between them. Profiled with immunoSEQ multiplex PCR; TCRdb holds only in-frame clones, not every one. The repertoire has about 58,000 clones, approximately 87% of them found once; the top ten carry approximately 3.1%. The V gene is TRBV4-2, the J gene TRBJ1-6; no clear D. The sequencing here drew on CD4+ or CD8+ T cells sorted from blood, taken in a trial of the OX40 agonist ivuxolimab. The receptor was isolated from an adult with an advanced solid tumor such as melanoma, head and neck, liver or kidney cancer. The CDR3 nucleotides read TGTGCCAGCAGCAATTATCGGGGATCCTATAATTCACCCCTCCACTTT. This sequence encodes CASSNYRGSYNSPLHF.